This T cell receptor (beta chain) emerged from a study of OX40 agonist ivuxolimab in advanced cancers. Study-level background: Enrollees could have had prior anti-PD-1, anti-PD-L1 or anti-CTLA-4 therapy, which 30% to 50% had received. Two cutaneous melanoma patients and one hepatocellular carcinoma patient, three in all, had partial responses. General study points: Doses of 0.1 to 3.0 mg/kg were accompanied by clonal expansion of CD4+ and CD8+ blood T cells by week 6. Expanded clones tended on average to be more numerous among CD8+ T cells than CD4+.

This CDR3 has 13 residues. From germline, CDR1 is SGHTA and CDR2 FQGNSA. V was cut by 1 base and J by 3 bases, with 7 bases left in between. This clone was observed once. Its antigen is undetermined. Here immunoSEQ multiplex PCR was the method, and the copy in TCRdb shows in-frame clones only, minus some. The data show 95,000 to 100,000 clones, more than 80% seen once. The origin of this receptor is an adult with an advanced solid tumor such as melanoma, head and neck, liver or kidney cancer. V is TRBV7-2 and J is TRBJ2-7, with unresolved D. Source: CD4+ or CD8+ T cells sorted from blood, taken in a trial of the OX40 agonist ivuxolimab. DNA for the CDR3: TGTGCCAGCAGCTTAGACGGATACTACGAGCAGTACTTC. This codes for CASSLDGYYEQYF.